These 26 T cell receptor beta chains came from one sample sequenced in a study of shared clonotypes between healthy human individuals. The assay was immunoSEQ multiplex PCR, and TCRdb's table has in-frame clones only and misses some. The data contain fewer than 400,000 clones, around 67% of them seen just once; the ten biggest clones take up around a tenth. The sample was memory CD4+ T cells sorted from blood. Subset described: CD45RA-negative fraction. Receptors were obtained from a man aged 30-40 years in good health.

The gene calls are TRBV9 and TRBJ2-1; 7 nucleotides agree with TRBD2. J was trimmed by 2 bases and V by 4 bases; bases with no gene match: 6. The germline gives CDR1 SGDLS, CDR2 YYNGEE. The CDR3 runs to 15 residues. In DNA form, the CDR3 reads TGTGCCAGCAGCCTGTCCGGGGGGACCTACAATGAGCAGTTCTTC. Its protein product is CASSLSGGTYNEQFF. The full variable domain, its missing parts supplied by reference TRBV9 and TRBJ2-1, is DSGVTQTPKHLITATGQRVTLRCSPRSGDLSVYWYQQSLDQGLQFLIQYYNGEERAKGNILERFSAQQFPDLHSELNLSSLELGDSALYFCASSLSGGTYNEQFFGPGTRLTVL.

The chain carries TRBV5-1 and TRBJ2-7; D possibly corresponds to TRBD1 (6 bases). Germline V gene sequence: CDR1 SGHRS, CDR2 YFSETQ. This CDR3 region has 13 residues. V was clipped by 1 base and J by 5 bases, with 10 bases between them. This chain's CDR3 is CASSLTGMDEQYF. As DNA, the CDR3 is TGCGCCAGCAGCTTGACAGGGATGGACGAGCAGTACTTC.

The chain employs TRBV30 and TRBJ2-7; D gene uncertain. The CDR3 covers 11 residues. V lost 4 bases, J lost 6 bases, and 10 bases lay in between. Germline V gene lookup returns CDR1 GTSNPN and CDR2 SVGIG (reference sequence). The CDR3 nucleotides are TGTGCCTGGAAAAGGCCCCTCGAGCAGTACTTC. The encoded protein is CAWKRPLEQYF.

The V gene is TRBV6-1, the J gene TRBJ2-3; D unresolved. V dropped 5 bases and J dropped 2 bases, with 8 bases sitting between them. The CDR3 contains 13 residues. Germline V gene sequence: CDR1 MNHNS, CDR2 SASEGT. CDR3 in DNA: TGTGCCAGCAGTAGGACGTACACAGATACGCAGTATTTT. Protein: CASSRTYTDTQYF.

The chain is built from TRBV10-1 and TRBJ2-3; the match to TRBD2 covers 10 bases. Germline assignment: CDR1 WNHNN and CDR2 SYGVQD (reference sequence). V shed 4 bases, J shed 6 bases, and the junction held 7 bases outside the gene matches. The CDR3 contains 15 residues. CDR3 coding DNA: TGCGCCAGCAGTGTCTCTAGCGGGAGTGTCGATACGCAGTATTTT. Translated, it gives CASSVSSGSVDTQYF.

The chain employs TRBV7-2 and TRBJ2-3, with TRBD1 identical over 9 bases. V dropped 5 bases and J dropped 2; count of bases not matched to a gene: 5. CDR1 SGHTA and CDR2 FQGNSA come from the germline V gene. The CDR3 spans 15 residues. CDR3 coding DNA: TGTGCCAGCAGCCAAGGACAGGGGTACACAGATACGCAGTATTTT. Translated: CASSQGQGYTDTQYF.

This sequence joins TRBV18 and TRBJ2-7; 9 bases are a match to TRBD1. The J segment lost 0 bases and the V segment lost 0 bases, leaving 6 bases of the junction unmatched. This CDR3 is built from 17 residues. The V gene's germline CDR1 is KGHSH and CDR2 LQKENI. Written as DNA, the CDR3 is TGTGCCAGCTCACCACCAAGGGACAGGGCTAGCTCCTACGAGCAGTACTTC. This gives the protein CASSPPRDRASSYEQYF.

The J gene is TRBJ1-4, the V gene TRBV7-8; D gene uncertain. Trimming removed 5 bases at V and 0 bases at J, with 7 bases between. This CDR3 contains 14 residues. Germline loops: CDR1 SGHVS, CDR2 FQNEAQ. The DNA of the CDR3 is TGTGCCAGCAGCCTTGAAACAACTAATGAAAAACTGTTTTTT. Its translation is CASSLETTNEKLFF.

With respect to this clone: The same CDR3 is also encoded by other DNA sequences in this sample. The CDR3 nucleotides are TGCGCCAGCAGCTTGGAAGGACCGAGTAGCACTGAAGCTTTCTTT. Encoded protein: CASSLEGPSSTEAFF. The gene calls are TRBV5-1 and TRBJ1-1, with unresolved D. With 0 bases removed from V and 4 bases from J, the gap between germline ends came to 13 bases. The CDR3 spans 15 residues. The germline CDR1 and CDR2 sequences are SGHRS and YFSETQ.

This clone was counted a few times. CDR3 DNA: TGTGCCAGCAGCTTAGGACGACTGGGGACAGATACGCAGTATTTT. Encoded protein: CASSLGRLGTDTQYF. The chain has TRBV7-9 and TRBJ2-3, with no clear D. This CDR3 contains 15 residues. Germline V CDR1 and CDR2: SEHNR, FQNEAQ (reference sequence). Between the trimmed V and J ends, which lost 1 base and 3 bases, there was a span of 11 bases.

This clone was detected once. Other DNA sequences in this sample translate to the same CDR3. This chain links TRBV25-1 with TRBJ1-4; D unresolved. The CDR3 consists of 14 residues. V lost 4 bases and J lost 0, with 6 bases in between. Germline V gene sequence: CDR1 MGHDK, CDR2 SYGVNS. CDR3 nucleotides: TGTGCCAGCAGTGCCCGTGCAACTAATGAAAAACTGTTTTTT. Protein sequence: CASSARATNEKLFF.

The J gene is TRBJ1-1, the V gene TRBV10-3, with D possibly TRBD1 on 6 matching bases. This CDR3 is built from 18 residues. V was cut by 2 bases and J by 1 base, with 20 bases left in between. Germline lookup yields CDR1 ENHRY and CDR2 SYGVKD. The CDR3 reads CAISEPKVRDTQNTEAFF. CDR3 sequence (DNA): TGTGCCATCAGTGAGCCCAAGGTCCGGGACACTCAGAACACTGAAGCTTTCTTT.

Notes on this clone: Other DNA sequences in the same sample also yield this CDR3. The chain joins TRBV15 to TRBJ2-7; D not resolved. Trimming pared 0 bases from V and 2 bases from J, leaving 8 bases between. The germline V gene has CDR1 LNHNV and CDR2 YYDKDF (reference sequence). This CDR3 region has 14 residues. The CDR3 loop reads CATSRDRAAYEQYF. Written as DNA, the CDR3 is TGTGCCACCAGCAGAGATAGGGCGGCCTACGAGCAGTACTTC. Full variable domain (remainder filled in from reference TRBV15 and TRBJ2-7): DAMVIQNPRYQVTQFGKPVTLSCSQTLNHNVMYWYQQKSSQAPKLLFHYYDKDFNNEADTPDNFQSRRPNTSFCFLDIRSPGLGDTAMYLCATSRDRAAYEQYFGPGTRLTVT.

This clone was detected only once. The chain employs TRBV28 and TRBJ1-4; possible D gene TRBD1, 6 bases. Looked up from germline, CDR1 is MDHEN and CDR2 is SYDVKM. The CDR3 spans 15 residues. V gave up 1 base and J gave up 5 bases, with 11 bases separating them. DNA for the CDR3: TGTGCCAGCAGTTTATCGGGCCAGGGGAATGAAAAACTGTTTTTT. Protein product: CASSLSGQGNEKLFF.

As concerns this clone: With only one base between it and a far larger clone, this is likely a read error. The V gene is TRBV7-9, the J gene TRBJ1-1; tentative D call: TRBD1 (5 bases). This CDR3 contains 15 residues. V lost 5 bases, J lost 1 base, and 14 bases lay in between. Germline lookup yields CDR1 SEHNR and CDR2 FQNEAQ (reference sequence). CDR3 sequence (DNA): TGTGCCAGCAGCCGACTATTAGGGACGAACACTGAAGCTTTCTTT. This sequence encodes CASSRLLGTNTEAFF.

The chain carries TRBV10-2 and TRBJ2-7, with 11 bases lining up with TRBD1. The length of the CDR3 is 15 residues. Germline-derived CDR1 and CDR2 are WSHSY and SAAADI. J lost 8 bases, V lost 0 bases, and 6 bases had no gene match. The CDR3, as DNA: TGCGCCAGCAGTGAGTCGGTGGGACAGGGGGTCAAGCAGTACTTC. It specifies CASSESVGQGVKQYF.

The CDR3 spells CASRPGQGPGYRNIQYF. The CDR3 DNA follows: TGTGCCAGCAGGCCGGGACAGGGTCCCGGGTATCGGAACATTCAGTACTTC. The rearrangement uses TRBV28 and TRBJ2-4; 9 bases map to TRBD1. The CDR3 runs 17 residues. V shed 6 bases, J shed 7 bases, and the junction held 16 bases outside the gene matches. CDR1 and CDR2 from the germline V gene are MDHEN and SYDVKM. The whole variable domain, remainder taken from reference TRBV28 and TRBJ2-4, is DVKVTQSSRYLVKRTGEKVFLECVQDMDHENMFWYRQDPGLGLRLIYFSYDVKMKEKGDIPEGYSVSREKKERFSLILESASTNQTSMYLCASRPGQGPGYRNIQYFGAGTRLSVL.

The chain employs TRBV7-8 and TRBJ2-7; no clear D gene. Germline-derived CDR1 and CDR2 are SGHVS and FQNEAQ. The V and J ends lost 0 bases and 4 bases respectively, with 7 bases between them. This CDR3 contains 13 residues. CDR3 residues: CASSLAVGYEQYF. Here the CDR3 DNA reads TGTGCCAGCAGCTTAGCGGTTGGGTACGAGCAGTACTTC.

The genes are TRBV7-2 and TRBJ1-1, with D tentatively TRBD1 (5 bases). Trimming removed 3 bases at V and 7 bases at J, with 9 bases between. Germline assignment: CDR1 SGHTA and CDR2 FQGNSA. The CDR3 has 12 residues. The CDR3 here is CASSLRRGEAFF. The CDR3 coding sequence is TGTGCCAGCAGCTTGCGAAGGGGTGAAGCTTTCTTT.

J is TRBJ1-1 and V is TRBV30; D gene unclear. The CDR3 is 15 amino acids. The V end lost 1 base, the J end lost 2 bases, and 14 bases lay between the germline ends. Germline CDR1 is GTSNPN and CDR2 is SVGIG (reference sequence). This CDR3 reads CAWSAVDRANTEAFF. The DNA of the CDR3 is TGTGCCTGGAGTGCTGTCGATAGGGCAAACACTGAAGCTTTCTTT.

J is TRBJ2-7 and V is TRBV28; 7 nucleotides agree with TRBD2. The CDR3 loop spans 18 amino acids. Trimming at V came to 3 bases and at J to 0 bases, leaving 14 bases not matched to a gene. Germline V gene lookup returns CDR1 MDHEN and CDR2 SYDVKM. The CDR3 is CASSFLRGGSRTSYEQYF. Written as DNA, the CDR3 is TGTGCCAGCAGTTTCCTTCGGGGCGGGAGCCGAACCTCCTACGAGCAGTACTTC.

Many counts were recorded for this clone. This chain joins TRBV9 and TRBJ2-2; D gene ambiguous. The CDR3 contains 14 residues. V gave up 0 bases and J gave up 3 bases, with 6 bases separating them. Germline V lookup: CDR1 SGDLS, CDR2 YYNGEE. CDR3 region: CASSVVWHTGELFF. The CDR3 DNA sequence: TGTGCCAGCAGCGTAGTTTGGCACACCGGGGAGCTGTTTTTT.

This clone has only one observation. The chain joins TRBV19 to TRBJ2-7; TRBD1 is a possible D gene (5 bases). Trimming stripped 5 bases from V and 5 bases from J, with 13 bases between. The CDR3 loop spans 13 amino acids. Germline-derived CDR1 and CDR2 are LNHDA and SQIVND (reference sequence). For the CDR3, the DNA is TGTGCCAGTAGTCCCCAGGGTAGGGACGAGCAGTACTTC. Its protein is CASSPQGRDEQYF.

This clone appeared a few times. J is TRBJ2-3 and V is TRBV5-4; no reliable D call. CDR1 SGHNT and CDR2 YYREEE come from the germline V gene (reference sequence). The ends were cut back, 4 bases at V and 1 base at J, with 7 bases in the middle. The CDR3 contains 13 residues. The CDR3 sequence: CASSQERTDTQYF. In nucleotides, the CDR3 is TGTGCCAGCAGCCAGGAACGCACAGATACGCAGTATTTT. Based on the CDR3 plus reference TRBV5-4 and TRBJ2-3, the full variable domain is ETGVTQSPTHLIKTRGQQVTLRCSSQSGHNTVSWYQQALGQGPQFIFQYYREEENGRGNFPPRFSGLQFPNYSSELNVNALELDDSALYLCASSQERTDTQYFGPGTRLTVL.

Ten or more counts support this clone. This rearrangement joins TRBV27 to TRBJ2-7, with TRBD2 identical over 8 bases. The V gene's germline CDR1 is MNHEY and CDR2 SMNVEV (reference sequence). The V and J ends lost 6 bases and 3 bases, in that order; junction bases with no gene match: 10. This CDR3 is built from 15 residues. Here the CDR3 reads CASRLNSGVNYEQYF. CDR3 DNA: TGTGCCAGCAGGCTCAATAGCGGGGTAAACTACGAGCAGTACTTC.

The chain uses TRBV30 and TRBJ1-6; a possible D gene is TRBD1 (6 bases). The CDR3 covers 14 residues. Germline V gene sequence: CDR1 GTSNPN, CDR2 SVGIG (reference sequence). V was shortened by 1 base and J by 7 bases, with 11 bases between the two germline ends. The chain's CDR3 is CAWSAGARNSPLHF. DNA for the CDR3: TGTGCCTGGAGTGCGGGGGCGAGAAATTCACCCCTCCACTTT.